These 30 T cell receptor beta chains share one sample of origin, sequenced in a study of T-cell reconstitution after alpha-beta-depleted transplantation in children. TCRbeta library construction was performed incorporating unique molecular identifiers. From the PCR reads, TCRdb called clonotypes with MiXCR, one entry per CDR3 protein. The sample has approximately 630,000 distinct CDR3 sequences; around 14% are singletons. Sequences were derived from PBMCs, sampled before TCRalphabeta/CD19-depleted stem cell transplant. These receptors were taken from a girl aged 2 to 10 with congenital amegakaryocytic thrombocytopenia, due to receive a stem cell transplant.

A remark on this clonotype: It may be a read error: a sequence one base away is much more abundant. The gene calls are TRBV11-1 and TRBJ2-1; D remains unclear. Per the germline V gene, CDR1 is SGHAT and CDR2 is FQDESV (reference sequence). This CDR3 has 13 amino acids. In DNA form, the CDR3 reads TGTGCCGGCAGCCCCCAGTTATCAGTCGAGCAGTTCTTC. The encoded protein is CAGSPQLSVEQFF.

This clonotype was seen repeatedly, ten times or more. CDR3: CSVEFGYGYTF. In DNA form, the CDR3 reads TGCAGCGTTGAGTTCGGTTATGGCTACACCTTC. This chain connects TRBV29-1 to TRBJ1-2; D is unclear. The CDR3 contains 11 residues. Germline V gives CDR1 SQVTM, CDR2 ANQGSEA. Trimming stripped 3 bases from V and 5 bases from J, with 7 bases between.

The chain combines TRBV10-3 with TRBJ1-2; TRBD1 is a possible D gene (6 bases). V lost 8 bases, J lost 4 bases, and 14 bases lay in between. Germline assignment: CDR1 ENHRY and CDR2 SYGVKD. This CDR3 is built from 13 residues. The CDR3 region has the DNA TGTGCCATCCAGATCGACAGGACCTATGGCTACACCTTC. Protein sequence: CAIQIDRTYGYTF.

V gene TRBV20-1 combines with J gene TRBJ2-5, with 7 bases that match TRBD2. The CDR3 loop spans 16 amino acids. Germline V gene data show CDR1 as DFQATT and CDR2 as SNEGSKA (reference sequence). V lost 0 bases to trimming and J lost 0 bases; unmatched junction nucleotides: 7. The CDR3 DNA follows: TGCAGTGCTAGAGATCGCCTAGCGGTGTACCAAGAGACCCAGTACTTC. Encoded protein: CSARDRLAVYQETQYF.

In its sample, this clonotype was seen a few times. The rearrangement links TRBV20-1 to TRBJ2-1, with TRBD2 identical over 7 bases. The CDR3 extends over 15 amino acids. Germline values: CDR1 DFQATT, CDR2 SNEGSKA (reference sequence). V gave up 6 bases and J gave up 3 bases; unmatched junction bases: 11. CDR3 DNA: TGCAGTGCCAAAAACTTAGGACTAGTCTACAATGAGCAGTTCTTC. This gives the protein CSAKNLGLVYNEQFF.

This clonotype was seen ten or more times. The chain couples TRBV15 to TRBJ2-5; TRBD1 aligns across 8 bases. V shed 1 base and J 1 base; nucleotides not matched to a gene: 2. Germline-derived CDR1 and CDR2 are LNHNV and YYDKDF (reference sequence). CDR3 length equals 15 residues. CDR3 DNA: TGTGCCACCAGCAGAGCCAGGGGGCGCCAAGAGACCCAGTACTTC. It specifies CATSRARGRQETQYF.

This rearrangement joins TRBV20-1 to TRBJ2-1; D uncertain. The CDR3 length is 14 residues. Trimming stripped 6 bases from V and 2 bases from J, with 14 bases between. Germline V CDR1 and CDR2: DFQATT, SNEGSKA (reference sequence). CDR3 protein: CSAHENGPYNEQFF. The CDR3 DNA sequence: TGCAGTGCCCATGAAAATGGTCCCTACAATGAGCAGTTCTTC.

This clonotype was detected only a few times. This chain uses TRBV6-5 with TRBJ2-1; 7 positions agree with TRBD2. Trimming cost V 2 bases and J 5 bases; bases outside gene matches: 6. CDR1 is MNHEY and CDR2 is SVGAGI in the germline V gene. The CDR3 is 15 residues long. The CDR3 region is CASSYALARNNEQFF. In DNA, the CDR3 is TGTGCCAGCAGTTACGCACTAGCGCGGAACAATGAGCAGTTCTTC.

This clonotype has a count of ten or more. The genes are TRBV12-3 or TRBV12-4 and TRBJ1-6; TRBD1 matches 9 bases. The CDR3 spans 15 residues. Losses at the gene ends were 3 bases for V and 7 bases for J; bases not matched to a gene: 4. The CDR3 reads CASSFDDRGNSPLHF. CDR3 nucleotides: TGTGCCAGCAGTTTCGATGACAGGGGGAATTCACCCCTCCACTTT.

This clonotype was seen many times. This chain links TRBV20-1 with TRBJ2-1; no reliable D call. Trimming removed 1 base from V and 5 bases from J, with 18 bases in between. Germline-derived CDR1 and CDR2 are DFQATT and SNEGSKA (reference sequence). This CDR3 region has 16 residues. As DNA, the CDR3 is TGCAGTGCTAGAGGTGGTTCTGGGAAAACAAACAATGAGCAGTTCTTC. Protein sequence: CSARGGSGKTNNEQFF.

This clonotype was observed many times. The rearrangement links TRBV7-2 to TRBJ2-1; 7 bases are shared with TRBD2. The V segment lost 5 bases and the J segment 9 bases; nucleotides outside the gene matches: 16. The CDR3 has 16 residues. Germline loops: CDR1 SGHTA, CDR2 FQGNSA. Here the CDR3 DNA reads TGTGCCAGCAGCCCCAATCTGGCTGCGGGAGTTGGTGAGCAGTTCTTC. Protein: CASSPNLAAGVGEQFF.

Ten or more counts support this clonotype. Here the CDR3 DNA reads TGCGCCAGCAGCTTGGGGCCGGGGTATAATTCACCCCTCCACTTT. It encodes CASSLGPGYNSPLHF. The chain recombines TRBV5-1 with TRBJ1-6, with unresolved D. V was pared by 0 bases and J by 4 bases, with 8 bases between. CDR1 and CDR2 from the germline V gene are SGHRS and YFSETQ. This CDR3 has 15 residues. Looking up the rest from reference TRBV5-1 and TRBJ1-6 gives the full variable domain: KAGVTQTPRYLIKTRGQQVTLSCSPISGHRSVSWYQQTPGQGLQFLFEYFSETQRNKGNFPGRFSGRQFSNSRSEMNVSTLELGDSALYLCASSLGPGYNSPLHFGNGTRLTVT.

This clonotype was counted between two and nine times. The chain couples TRBV5-1 to TRBJ2-1, with TRBD2 matching 11 bases. The junction had 9 bases not matched to a gene; V was cut back by 6 bases and J by 4 bases. CDR3 length: 16 residues. In germline, CDR1 is SGHRS, CDR2 YFSETQ. In DNA, the CDR3 is TGCGCCAGCACCAGACTAGCGGGGCTCTTTTACAATGAGCAGTTCTTC. Translation gives CASTRLAGLFYNEQFF.

The chain has TRBV12-3 or TRBV12-4 and TRBJ2-1; D is unclear. V shed 4 bases and J shed 15 bases, with 13 bases lying between them. This CDR3 comprises 11 residues. The DNA of the CDR3 is TGTGCCAGCAGTTCGGGCCCTAACCCGTTCTTC. It yields the protein CASSSGPNPFF.

Ten or more counts support this clonotype. The rearrangement links TRBV5-6 to TRBJ1-1; unclear D gene. Germline CDR1 reads SGHDT; CDR2 reads YYEEEE. V was trimmed by 6 bases and J by 5 bases, leaving 11 bases between them. CDR3 length: 12 amino acids. This CDR3 reads CASTRGRTEAFF. The CDR3 DNA reads TGTGCCAGCACCCGCGGGCGGACTGAAGCTTTCTTT.

This clonotype was seen many times. The genes are TRBV5-5 and TRBJ1-1; TRBD1 matches at 7 bases. Germline V lookup: CDR1 SGHKS, CDR2 YYEKEE (reference sequence). Unmatched junction bases numbered 1, after V lost 4 bases and J lost 1 base. The CDR3 contains 13 residues. CDR3 nucleotides: TGTGCCAGCAGCGACAGGGCGAACACTGAAGCTTTCTTT. Translating gives CASSDRANTEAFF.

This clonotype was observed many times. The rearrangement links TRBV20-1 to TRBJ1-1; D gene ambiguous. V was trimmed by 4 bases and J by 1 base, leaving 10 bases between them. The CDR3 is 13 amino acids. In germline, CDR1 is DFQATT, CDR2 SNEGSKA (reference sequence). The CDR3: CSAISGWNTEAFF. The CDR3 bases are TGCAGTGCTATCTCGGGATGGAACACTGAAGCTTTCTTT.

J is TRBJ2-3 and V is TRBV9, with 9 bases identical to TRBD1. From germline, CDR1 is SGDLS and CDR2 YYNGEE. Trimming at V came to 3 bases and at J to 1 base, leaving 3 bases not matched to a gene. The length of the CDR3 is 15 residues. DNA of the CDR3: TGTGCCAGCAGCGCCCGACAGGGGGGCACAGATACGCAGTATTTT. It encodes CASSARQGGTDTQYF.

This clonotype was detected many times. This rearrangement joins TRBV4-1 to TRBJ2-3, with D perhaps matching TRBD2 (5 bases). The CDR3 covers 14 residues. Germline CDR1 and CDR2: MGHRA and YSYEKL. The V end lost 3 bases, the J end lost 3 bases, and 10 bases lay between the germline ends. The CDR3 nucleotides are TGCGCCAGCAGCCAGAGAACTAGTACAGATACGCAGTATTTT. Its protein is CASSQRTSTDTQYF.

This clonotype was seen a few times. The chain recombines TRBV12-3 or TRBV12-4 with TRBJ2-1, with TRBD2 as a possible D gene (5 bases). CDR3 length: 15 amino acids. Trimming left V 7 bases short and J 0 bases short, with 13 bases between. The CDR3 region is CASNREPSSYNEQFF. CDR3 DNA: TGTGCCAGCAACCGGGAACCCAGCTCCTACAATGAGCAGTTCTTC.

This clonotype was seen only a few times. The rearrangement joins TRBV30 to TRBJ2-5, with D possibly being TRBD2 (7 bases). V was trimmed by 2 bases and J by 5 bases, leaving 12 bases between them. The CDR3 spans 13 residues. Germline V gives CDR1 GTSNPN, CDR2 SVGIG (reference sequence). The DNA for the CDR3 is TGTGCCTGGAGTAACGGGGGGCAGGAGACCCAGTACTTC. Amino acid sequence: CAWSNGGQETQYF.

There are a few counts of this clonotype. The V and J genes are TRBV7-2 and TRBJ1-5; D unclear. CDR1 and CDR2 from the germline V gene are SGHTA and FQGNSA. Trimming took off 6 bases at V and 0 bases at J, with 15 bases between the two ends. The CDR3 extends over 16 amino acids. The CDR3 bases are TGTGCCAGCAGTAGACTTATCGGGGATAGCAATCAGCCCCAGCATTTT. It is translated as CASSRLIGDSNQPQHF.

This sequence joins TRBV18 and TRBJ1-3; the D gene is possibly TRBD1 (5 bases). This CDR3 comprises 15 residues. Trimming took 2 bases from V and 0 from J, leaving 8 bases between them. Germline CDR1 is KGHSH and CDR2 is LQKENI. The CDR3 bases are TGTGCCAGCTCACCAGAAGGGACCTCTGGAAACACCATATATTTT. It codes for CASSPEGTSGNTIYF.

The chain employs TRBV27 and TRBJ2-3, with no clear D. Between the trimmed V and J ends, which lost 0 bases and 4 bases, there was a span of 8 bases. The CDR3 runs to 14 residues. The V gene's germline CDR1 is MNHEY and CDR2 SMNVEV (reference sequence). CDR3 DNA sequence: TGTGCCAGCAGTTTATCCCTACGAGCAGATACGCAGTATTTT. Amino acids: CASSLSLRADTQYF.

V gene TRBV5-1 combines with J gene TRBJ1-1; 7 nucleotides match TRBD1. The CDR3 totals 16 residues. The junction had 10 bases not matched to a gene; V was cut back by 4 bases and J by 1 base. CDR1 is SGHRS and CDR2 is YFSETQ in the germline V gene. The CDR3: CASSLSGAGGNTEAFF. The CDR3 nucleotides are TGCGCCAGCAGCCTAAGTGGGGCAGGGGGGAACACTGAAGCTTTCTTT.

Ten or more counts support this clonotype. V is TRBV24-1 and J is TRBJ1-4; D not resolved. The CDR3 has 12 residues. The germline V and J ends were trimmed by 2 bases and 12 bases, with 9 bases remaining between them. The germline CDR1 and CDR2 sequences are KGHDR and SFDVKD. CDR3 coding DNA: TGTGCCACCAGTGATTCACGTGGAGAACTGTTTTTT. This encodes CATSDSRGELFF.

This clonotype was seen more than once but under ten times. The chain carries TRBV20-1 and TRBJ2-7; the D gene is possibly TRBD1 (6 bases). Trimming removed 5 bases at V and 2 bases at J, with 13 bases between. CDR3 length equals 13 residues. Germline lookup yields CDR1 DFQATT and CDR2 SNEGSKA (reference sequence). As DNA, the CDR3 is TGCAGTGCTTCTCAGGGGCCAGCCTACGAGCAGTACTTC. Translating gives CSASQGPAYEQYF.

The chain combines TRBV5-1 with TRBJ2-3; 7 nucleotides agree with TRBD1. V gave up 4 bases and J gave up 9 bases; unmatched junction bases: 5. This CDR3 region has 12 residues. CDR1 is SGHRS, CDR2 YFSETQ, per germline. The CDR3 region has the DNA TGCGCCAGCAGCGAGCAGGGGGAGACGCAGTATTTT. This sequence encodes CASSEQGETQYF.

This clonotype was picked up many times. The genes are TRBV20-1 and TRBJ1-3, with 7 bases identical to TRBD1. Germline V lookup: CDR1 DFQATT, CDR2 SNEGSKA (reference sequence). This CDR3 has 18 residues. The J segment lost 7 bases and the V segment lost 0 bases, leaving 18 bases of the junction unmatched. DNA of the CDR3: TGCAGTGCTAGAGAGCATCCTTTAACAGGGAAGGGGGCCAACACCATATATTTT. It specifies CSAREHPLTGKGANTIYF.

This clonotype showed up just a few times. The chain employs TRBV5-1 and TRBJ2-2; D is possibly TRBD2 (6 bases). This CDR3 is 15 amino acids long. V lost 0 bases, J lost 4 bases, and 10 bases lay in between. Germline V gene data show CDR1 as SGHRS and CDR2 as YFSETQ. The CDR3 here is CASSLAPTSTGELFF. DNA of the CDR3: TGCGCCAGCAGCTTGGCCCCGACTAGCACCGGGGAGCTGTTTTTT.